This is a list of T cell receptor beta chains from one sample in a study of CDR3 diversity in severe acne. One entry per CDR3 protein, called by TCRdb with MiXCR from the PCR reads. The data contain approximately 80,000 distinct CDR3 sequences, about 54% of them singletons. Sequencing input: blood. These receptors all come from a male donor in good health, without acne. The CDR3 runs from the conserved cysteine through the conserved F or W. Fields, in order: clone size, J gene, D gene, V gene, CDR3 protein, CDR3 DNA. A D gene is named only where the DNA matches it firmly. Some rows mark clone size as missing; the rest say once, few, many or name a class of expanded clone.

.	TRBJ2-7	.	TRBV7-9	CASSMGEIYEQYF	TGTGCCAGCAGCATGGGGGAAATCTACGAGCAGTACTTC
many	TRBJ1-1	.	TRBV9	CASSASRNTEAFF	TGTGCCAGCAGTGCCAGTAGGAACACTGAAGCTTTCTTT
many	TRBJ2-1	.	TRBV20-1	CSARVSAQTKNNEQFF	TGCAGTGCTAGAGTGAGCGCCCAAACCAAAAACAATGAGCAGTTCTTC
medium-sized	TRBJ1-5	.	TRBV10-2	CASSTASPSNQPQHF	TGCGCCAGCAGCACCGCGAGCCCTAGCAATCAGCCCCAGCATTTT
.	TRBJ1-1	.	TRBV25-1	CASSYSGEIGTEAFF	TGTGCCAGCAGTTACTCGGGAGAGATTGGCACTGAAGCTTTCTTT
.	TRBJ2-1	TRBD2	TRBV20-1	CSARDGGSDEQFF	TGCAGTGCTAGAGATGGCGGGAGTGATGAGCAGTTCTTC
.	TRBJ2-1	TRBD2	TRBV2	CASSFPSGGAGEQFF	TGTGCCAGCAGTTTCCCTAGCGGGGGGGCGGGTGAGCAGTTCTTC
few	TRBJ2-7	TRBD2	TRBV7-3	CASSLRGGLAGPSYEQYF	TGTGCCAGCAGCTTAAGGGGGGGGCTAGCGGGACCCTCCTACGAGCAGTACTTC
many	TRBJ2-3	.	TRBV5-1	CASSLWAGLTDTQYF	TGCGCCAGCAGCTTGTGGGCAGGGTTGACAGATACGCAGTATTTT
few	TRBJ1-1	.	TRBV20-1	CVDRPMNTEAFF	TGCGTCGACAGGCCTATGAACACTGAAGCTTTCTTT
many	TRBJ1-2	TRBD1	TRBV4-2	CASSHPIGTGERGYTF	TGTGCCAGCAGCCATCCCATCGGGACAGGGGAACGTGGCTACACCTTC
.	TRBJ2-1	TRBD2	TRBV10-3	CAISETLAGGRFGDNEQFF	TGTGCCATCAGTGAAACACTAGCGGGGGGCCGGTTTGGGGACAATGAGCAGTTCTTC
.	TRBJ1-4	.	TRBV2	CASSEKLFF	TGTGCCAGCAGTGAAAAACTGTTTTTT
.	TRBJ2-5	TRBD2	TRBV4-1	CASSQVLADQETQYF	TGCGCCAGCAGCCAGGTCCTAGCGGACCAAGAGACCCAGTACTTC
many	TRBJ2-2	.	TRBV7-3	CASSLTRDNTGELFF	TGTGCCAGCAGCTTAACTCGGGACAACACCGGGGAGCTGTTTTTT
many	TRBJ1-1	.	TRBV20-1	CSAPEWPMNTEAFF	TGCAGTGCCCCGGAGTGGCCAATGAACACTGAAGCTTTCTTT
.	TRBJ2-7	.	TRBV27	CASGPGLARTKKSYEQYF	TGTGCCAGCGGACCTGGGCTAGCAAGAACAAAAAAATCCTACGAGCAGTACTTC
.	TRBJ1-1	.	TRBV10-3	CAISTGRTSGSRDEELFF	TGTGCCATCAGCACCGGAAGGACTAGCGGGAGTAGGGACGAGGAGCTGTTCTTT
many	TRBJ2-1	.	TRBV20-1	CSARVNRDEQFF	TGCAGTGCTAGAGTCAACCGGGATGAGCAGTTCTTC
.	TRBJ1-4	.	TRBV13	CASSLGGFNEKLFF	TGTGCCAGCAGCTTAGGAGGGTTTAATGAAAAACTGTTTTTT
few	TRBJ1-5	TRBD1	TRBV24-1	CATSDFDGTGEDQPQHF	TGTGCCACCAGTGATTTCGACGGGACAGGGGAAGATCAGCCCCAGCATTTT
.	TRBJ2-5	.	TRBV4-1	CASSQVGPRETQYF	TGCGCCAGCAGCCAAGTGGGTCCCCGGGAGACCCAGTACTTC
.	TRBJ1-4	TRBD1	TRBV5-1	CASSFGGQGNEKLFF	TGCGCCAGCAGCTTTGGGGGACAGGGAAATGAAAAACTGTTTTTT
many	TRBJ2-7	.	TRBV30	CAWSASFHEQYF	TGTGCCTGGAGTGCTAGTTTCCACGAGCAGTACTTC
.	TRBJ1-1	.	TRBV19	CASSIGAGAFF	TGTGCCAGTAGTATAGGGGCGGGCGCTTTCTTT
.	TRBJ2-7	.	TRBV5-4	CASSLDRGLGDEQYF	TGTGCCAGCAGCTTGGACCGGGGGCTAGGGGACGAGCAGTACTTC